The rows below give T cell receptor beta chains drawn from one sample of a study of blood T cell repertoires in COVID-19. Using immunoSEQ multiplex PCR, the repertoire was profiled, and TCRdb retains in-frame clones only, with some absent. Of roughly 290,000 clones in the sample, roughly 90% are singletons; the top ten hold about 0.8%. The sample comprised peripheral blood. The source of these receptors is a young man with acute or convalescent COVID-19. The CDR3 runs from the conserved cysteine through the conserved F or W. Not every row has a clone size; where given, it reads once, few, many or a size class.

-	TRBV19	TRBJ1-5	CASSIHNQPQHF
-	TRBV18	TRBJ2-7	CASSPSGGANYEQYF
-	TRBV28	TRBJ1-4	CASSLGAANEKLFF
-	TRBV20-1	TRBJ1-5	CSASRQGNNQPQHF
-	TRBV7-6	TRBJ2-2	CASSLTSGGAMDGELFF
-	TRBV2	TRBJ1-1	CASSVEGFDTEAFF
-	TRBV27	TRBJ2-1	CASSDGVSYNEQFF
-	TRBV7-8	TRBJ1-1	CASSYWAGLNTEAFF
-	TRBV19	TRBJ2-6	CASSTRGSSGANVLTF
-	TRBV9	TRBJ2-1	CASSAREGLSYNEQFF
-	TRBV28	TRBJ1-4	CASSSMGQTNEKLFF
-	TRBV6-5	TRBJ2-3	CASRPDRGQRDTQYF
once	TRBV11-3	TRBJ2-2	CASSQGTGPVGELFF
-	TRBV6-6	TRBJ2-7	CASSYRQGATREQYF
-	TRBV3-1/TRBV3-2	TRBJ2-7	CASSPLGQGLYEQYF
-	TRBV30	TRBJ2-2	CAWSAGGHLTGELFF
-	TRBV3-1/TRBV3-2	TRBJ2-5	CASSQSRRLAGGETQYF
-	TRBV13	TRBJ2-2	CASSLRPATGWKTNTGELFF
-	TRBV6-5	TRBJ2-5	CASSYVGEWETQYF
-	TRBV28	TRBJ1-1	CASSLVSMNTEAFF
-	TRBV30	TRBJ1-6	CAWSGMSYNSPLHF
-	TRBV30	TRBJ1-6	CAWSVPGSPLHF
-	TRBV30	TRBJ1-2	CAWSASGYGGYTF
-	TRBV2	TRBJ2-1	CASRLAGARFFDEQFF
-	TRBV6-5	TRBJ1-1	CATLQGPNTEAFF
-	TRBV24-1	TRBJ1-5	CATSDTGSNQPQHF
-	TRBV19	TRBJ2-1	CASSIAGLNNEQFF
-	TRBV7-8	TRBJ2-4	CASSFNPKANIQYF
-	TRBV7-8	TRBJ2-3	CASSLGTSGTDTQYF
-	TRBV6-5	TRBJ2-7	CASSYSRQGGYEQYF
-	TRBV7-9	TRBJ2-3	CASSLLERDTQYF
-	TRBV19	TRBJ1-1	CASSIAGLLNTEAFF
once	TRBV7-9	TRBJ2-7	CASSLGLIAGDYEQYF
-	TRBV4-1	TRBJ1-4	CASSLPRVSSEKLFF
once	TRBV27	TRBJ1-6	CASSPLQGVLNSPLHF
-	TRBV24-1	TRBJ1-1	CATQKTAYTEAFF
-	TRBV7-6	TRBJ2-1	CASSLVNGRSSYNEQFF
-	TRBV7-9	TRBJ2-4	CASSSGGVAKNIQYF
-	TRBV27	TRBJ1-5	CASSNGRQGQPQHF
-	TRBV10-3	TRBJ1-1	CAISARGNTEAFF
-	TRBV30	TRBJ2-7	CAWSVGAGGAYEQYF
-	TRBV30	TRBJ2-1	CAWRTSGGHNEQFF
-	TRBV5-1	TRBJ2-1	CASSLTNPSYNEQFF
-	TRBV7-2	TRBJ2-5	CASSLTTTSGGETQYF
-	TRBV5-1	TRBJ2-7	CASSLDRGYEQYF
-	TRBV27	TRBJ2-1	CASTITGAYNEQFF
-	TRBV6-2/TRBV6-3	TRBJ2-2	CASSSSLAGVTGELFF
-	TRBV27	TRBJ2-2	CASKMGQGVSGELFF
-	TRBV4-1	TRBJ2-3	CASSQDAASGRDTQYF
-	TRBV7-8	TRBJ2-2	CASSALDTPGTGELFF
once	TRBV29-1	TRBJ2-1	CSVEKSPWNRGYNEQFF
-	TRBV4-1	TRBJ1-2	CASSLSPGVVNYGYTF
-	TRBV7-2	TRBJ2-1	CASSLTVENEQFF
once	TRBV18	TRBJ2-5	CASSPRVAQYF
-	TRBV2	TRBJ2-4	CASSEARAKNIQYF
-	TRBV6-6	TRBJ2-7	CASSYSEVMAYEQYF
-	TRBV15	TRBJ1-1	CATSTFKEAFF
-	TRBV10-3	TRBJ1-1	CAISRKQGKDTEAFF
-	TRBV6-6	TRBJ1-1	CASSWQGSSEAFF
-	TRBV28	TRBJ2-7	CASSLDFSGAYEQYF